This TCR beta chain was sequenced in a study of blood T cells in healthy people across ages. This clonotype came up a few times. Its antigen is unidentified. PCR was performed a second time for about 6 to 12 cycles using a sample-barcoded 5' primer and a J-beta primer mix. TCRdb reprocessed the 5' RACE reads via MiXCR and lists one record per CDR3 protein. The sample consists of 700,000 to 1,000,000 distinct CDR3 sequences, under 45% of them appearing once. Regarding the study as a whole: Fewer expanded clones and more diversity marked long-lived versus aged donors.

This CDR3 is built from 14 residues. Germline lookup yields CDR1 SQVTM and CDR2 ANQGSEA. Deletions cut 6 bases from V and 2 bases from J, with 14 bases between. Sequenced sample: blood. The chain joins TRBV29-1 to TRBJ2-1; maybe TRBD2 (7 bases). The clonotype originates from a man in his 60s in good health. CDR3 sequence: CSVGEGVTYNEQFF. Written as DNA, the CDR3 is TGCAGCGTGGGGGAGGGGGTGACCTACAATGAGCAGTTCTTC.